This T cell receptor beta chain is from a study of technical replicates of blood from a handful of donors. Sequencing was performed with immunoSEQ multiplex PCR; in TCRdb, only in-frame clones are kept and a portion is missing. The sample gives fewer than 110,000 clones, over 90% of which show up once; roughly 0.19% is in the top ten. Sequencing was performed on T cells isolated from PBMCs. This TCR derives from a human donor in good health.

This chain's CDR3 is CASGLVRTGQPNTGELFF. CDR3 bases: TGTGCTAGTGGTTTGGTACGGACAGGGCAACCGAACACCGGGGAGCTGTTTTTT. The V call is TRBV12-5, the J call TRBJ2-2, with 8 bases fitting TRBD1. The CDR3 extends over 18 amino acids. V lost 0 bases to trimming and J lost 0 bases; unmatched junction nucleotides: 6. Germline values: CDR1 LGHNT, CDR2 FRNRAP.